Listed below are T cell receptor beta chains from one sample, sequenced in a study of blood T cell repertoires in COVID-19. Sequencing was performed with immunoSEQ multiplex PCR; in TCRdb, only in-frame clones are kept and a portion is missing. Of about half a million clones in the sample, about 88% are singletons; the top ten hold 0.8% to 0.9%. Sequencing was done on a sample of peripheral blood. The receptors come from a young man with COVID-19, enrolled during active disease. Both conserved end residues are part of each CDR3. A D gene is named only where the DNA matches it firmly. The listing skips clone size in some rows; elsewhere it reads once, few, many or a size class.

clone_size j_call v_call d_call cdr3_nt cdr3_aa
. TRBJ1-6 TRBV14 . TGTGCCAGCAGCCCCTACGAAGGGAGGAGTTCACCCCTCCACTTT CASSPYEGRSSPLHF
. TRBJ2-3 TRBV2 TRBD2 TGTGCCAGCAGCGAATTAGCGGGAGTGGTAACAGATACGCAGTATTTT CASSELAGVVTDTQYF
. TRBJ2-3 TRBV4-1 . TGCGCCAGCAGCCTCTTTGGCGGGATCTCCCAAGGTACGCAGTATTTT CASSLFGGISQGTQYF
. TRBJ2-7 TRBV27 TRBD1 TGTGCCAGCAGTTTCGGGACAGGACCCTACGAGCAGTACTTC CASSFGTGPYEQYF
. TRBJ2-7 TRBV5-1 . TGCGCCAGCAGCTTGTTGGACAGCTCTACCTACGAGCAGTACTTC CASSLLDSSTYEQYF
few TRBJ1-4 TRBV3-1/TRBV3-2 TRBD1 TGTGCCAGCAGCCCAACAGGGGGATCAGGAGAAAAACTGTTTTTT CASSPTGGSGEKLFF
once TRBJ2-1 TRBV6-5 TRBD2 TGTGCCAGCAGTTACGGGAGGGCCCTTTACAATGAGCAGTTCTTC CASSYGRALYNEQFF
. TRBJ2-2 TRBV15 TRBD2 TGTGCCACCAGCAGAGATAATAGCGGGGGAGGCGGGGAGCTGTTTTTT CATSRDNSGGGGELFF
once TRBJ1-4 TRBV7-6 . TGTGCCAGCAGCTGGGCGGGGGAGCAAACTAATGAAAAACTGTTTTTT CASSWAGEQTNEKLFF
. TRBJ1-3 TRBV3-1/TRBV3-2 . TGTGCCAGCAGCCAAATCGCGGGCGCTGGAAACACCATATATTTT CASSQIAGAGNTIYF
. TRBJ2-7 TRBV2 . TGTGCCAGCAGTGAGGGGACTCACTCCTACGAGCAGTACTTC CASSEGTHSYEQYF
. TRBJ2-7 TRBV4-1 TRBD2 TGCGCCAGCAGCCAAGATCCGGGACTAGCGGGAGGGTTGCGGGGGTCCTACGAGCAGTACTTC CASSQDPGLAGGLRGSYEQYF
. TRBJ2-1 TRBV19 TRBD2 TGTGCCAGTAGTAATGGAGGCGGGAGGAGGAATGAGCAGTTCTTC CASSNGGGRRNEQFF
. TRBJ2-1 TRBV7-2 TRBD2 TGTGCCAGCAGCCAAACTAGCGGGCCCTACAATGAGCAGTTCTTC CASSQTSGPYNEQFF
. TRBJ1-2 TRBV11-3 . TGTGCCAGCAGCCAGCAATTGGGGGCGGATGGCTACACCTTC CASSQQLGADGYTF
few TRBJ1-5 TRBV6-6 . TGTGCCAGCAACCGCCGGGATAGCAATCAGCCCCAGCATTTT CASNRRDSNQPQHF
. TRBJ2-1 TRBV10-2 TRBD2 TGCGCCAGCAGTGGTAGCGGGGCAAAAGATGAGCAGTTCTTC CASSGSGAKDEQFF
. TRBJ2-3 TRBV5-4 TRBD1 TGTGCCAGCAGCGACAGGGCGAACCCAGATACGCAGTATTTT CASSDRANPDTQYF
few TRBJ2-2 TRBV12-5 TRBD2 TGTGCTAGTGGTTTGGTACTCACCTATCTAGCGGGAGGGACGAACACCGGGGAGCTGTTTTTT CASGLVLTYLAGGTNTGELFF
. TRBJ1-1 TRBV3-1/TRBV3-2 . TGTGCCAGCAGCCGATTCCGGACTGGGAACACTGAAGCTTTCTTT CASSRFRTGNTEAFF
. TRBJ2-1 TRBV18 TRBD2 TGTGCCAGCTCACCCCCTACTAGCGGGTCCTACAATGAGCAGTTCTTC CASSPPTSGSYNEQFF
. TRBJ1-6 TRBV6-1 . TGTGCCAGCAGTGACAGAAATTCACCCCTCCACTTT CASSDRNSPLHF
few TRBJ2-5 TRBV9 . TGTGCCAGCAGCGTAGGAGGGAGTGGAGGAGAGACCCAGTACTTC CASSVGGSGGETQYF
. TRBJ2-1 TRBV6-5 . TGTGCCAGCAGTTCACCCGGGTTTGTTCAGTTCTTC CASSSPGFVQFF
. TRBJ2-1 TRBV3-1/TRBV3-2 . TGTGCCAGCAGCCCGGACACAGGCTCCTACAATGAGCAGTTCTTC CASSPDTGSYNEQFF
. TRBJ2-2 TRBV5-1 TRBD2 TGCGCCAGCCTGGACTTTGCGGGGGGAACCGGGGAGCTGTTTTTT CASLDFAGGTGELFF